The T cell receptor beta chain described here comes from a study of tumor-infiltrating lymphocytes in primary liver carcinoma. Each 20-30 mg portion of unsorted bulk tissue served as the source for co-extraction of RNA and DNA. Germline CDR1 reads MNHEY; CDR2 reads SVGAGI. The CDR3 is made up of 13 amino acids. Starting material of 500 ng total RNA yielded TCR beta cDNA via a constant-region primer. Library construction for TCR beta comprised three nested multiplex PCR rounds performed with slightly modified ARM-PCR. Two initial PCR rounds of roughly 10 cycles each paired TRBV1-TRBV30 forward primers with a C-beta reverse primer. MiXCR, applied by TCRdb to the multiplex PCR reads, yields one record per CDR3 protein. Counted here are 100,000 to 150,000 distinct CDR3 sequences, 64% occurring once; the ten biggest clones make up 8.4%. Study results and caveats: There were only about 7.5-24% of top clones found in all five tumor regions.

With respect to this clonotype: Its matching antigen is unknown. Its ends do not fully match the called genes, so a read error is possible.

The V gene is TRBV6-5, the J gene TRBJ1-5; D remains unclear. The receptor was derived from a woman aged 60-70 years with primary liver carcinoma and hepatitis B virus infection. The sequencing input was liver tumor tissue from sampling region 3. Subset in this sample: tumor region T3, left-lateral pole. For the CDR3, the DNA is TGTGCCAGTAGTTACGGGCTAAATCAGCCCAAGCATTTT. It specifies CASSYGLNQPKHF.